The 32 T cell receptor beta chains below were found in one sample sequenced in a study of T-cell memory formation after mild COVID-19 (dated by TCRdb to 2020 to 2022). Library construction relied on 5' RACE. Sequenced on an Illumina NovaSeq 6000. The public reads were run again by TCRdb, first through fastp at Q25 and then through MiXCR, and only productive beta chains were kept. Entries are consolidated by CDR3 protein sequence, retaining the most common genes and DNA. Present in this sample are 550,000 to 600,000 distinct CDR3 sequences, about 18% of which were seen just once. The top ten clonotypes cover around 7.8% of the sample. Material for sequencing was PBMCs or a T cell subset sorted from them (not recorded which). The receptors stem from an adult woman who had mild COVID-19 (a few samples of this study predate the infection). The sample titles of this study are shuffled in the database, so cell type and time point are left out; the donor was told from shared clones.

The V gene is TRBV5-4, the J gene TRBJ2-3; D not certain. The CDR3 covers 16 residues. V was trimmed by 3 bases and J by 1 base, leaving 15 bases between them. CDR1 is SGHNT and CDR2 is YYREEE in the germline V gene (reference sequence). The DNA of the CDR3 is TGTGCCAGCAGCTCCCGCGCGTCGCTGGGCACAGATACGCAGTATTTT. It translates to CASSSRASLGTDTQYF.

The chain uses TRBV24-1 and TRBJ2-1, with 7 nucleotides matching TRBD2. In germline, CDR1 is KGHDR, CDR2 SFDVKD. V trimming: 2 bases; J trimming: 6 bases; junction bases outside the gene matches: 12. This CDR3 is built from 17 residues. CDR3 bases: TGTGCCACCAGTGATTCTGAAGCGGGACCACCCGTCAATGAGCAGTTCTTC. Its translation is CATSDSEAGPPVNEQFF.

The V gene is TRBV2, the J gene TRBJ2-2, with TRBD2 matching over 10 bases. With V trimmed by 5 bases and J by 6 bases, 6 bases remained unmatched. The length of the CDR3 is 15 residues. From germline, CDR1 is SNHLY and CDR2 FYNNEI. The CDR3 region has the DNA TGTGCCAGCAGTCAAAGCGGGAGGGTGGCCGGGGAGCTGTTTTTT. Translation gives CASSQSGRVAGELFF. The complete variable domain, with remaining parts taken from reference TRBV2 and TRBJ2-2, reads EPEVTQTPSHQVTQMGQEVILRCVPISNHLYFYWYRQILGQKVEFLVSFYNNEISEKSEIFDDQFSVERPDGSNFTLKIRSTKLEDSAMYFCASSQSGRVAGELFFGEGSRLTVL.

This clonotype was counted between two and nine times. The CDR3 nucleotides are TGCGCCAGCAGCCTAAGAATGGGGCAAGGAGAGACCCAGTACTTC. As protein: CASSLRMGQGETQYF. The rearrangement uses TRBV5-1 and TRBJ2-5; D perhaps matches TRBD1 (5 bases). The V end lost 4 bases, the J end lost 4 bases, and 17 bases lay between the germline ends. Germline CDR1 and CDR2: SGHRS and YFSETQ. The CDR3 totals 15 residues.

This chain joins TRBV6-6 and TRBJ1-2; 8 nucleotides align to TRBD1. V lost 8 bases, J lost 3 bases, and 5 bases stayed unmatched. The CDR3 runs 13 residues. Looked up from germline, CDR1 is MNHNY and CDR2 is SVGAGI (reference sequence). This CDR3 reads CASLRGLDYGYTF. The CDR3 bases are TGTGCCAGCCTCAGGGGGCTCGACTATGGCTACACCTTC.

This clonotype was recorded a few times. This rearrangement joins TRBV6-2 or TRBV6-3 to TRBJ2-7; 14 nucleotides agree with TRBD2. This CDR3 spans 14 amino acids. The J segment lost 3 bases and the V segment lost 6 bases, leaving 1 base of the junction unmatched. Germline CDR1 MNHEY, CDR2 SVGEGT. The CDR3 loop is CASRGLAGDYEQYF. CDR3 nucleotides: TGTGCCAGCAGGGGACTAGCGGGAGACTACGAGCAGTACTTC.

V usage is TRBV10-3 and J usage is TRBJ1-2; 8 bases are a match to TRBD1. V trimming: 3 bases; J trimming: 6 bases; junction bases outside the gene matches: 0. The CDR3 runs to 12 residues. Germline V CDR1 and CDR2: ENHRY, SYGVKD. The CDR3 bases are TGTGCCATCAGTGAACAGGGGGATGGCTACACCTTC. This sequence encodes CAISEQGDGYTF.

Only a few counts were recorded for this clonotype. V usage is TRBV5-1 and J usage is TRBJ1-1; TRBD1 is a possible D gene (6 bases). V lost 3 bases and J lost 4, with 10 bases in between. Germline V gene lookup returns CDR1 SGHRS and CDR2 YFSETQ. The CDR3 has 13 amino acids. The CDR3 reads CASSYTGITEAFF. DNA of the CDR3: TGCGCCAGCAGCTATACAGGGATCACTGAAGCTTTCTTT.

The chain is built from TRBV9 and TRBJ1-1; D uncertain. Germline CDR1 SGDLS, CDR2 YYNGEE. V was shortened by 3 bases and J by 1 base, with 10 bases between the two germline ends. The CDR3 is made up of 14 amino acids. The CDR3 region is CASSAYVGNTEAFF. Here the CDR3 DNA reads TGTGCCAGCAGCGCCTACGTGGGGAACACTGAAGCTTTCTTT.

This clonotype occurred a few times. This chain joins TRBV7-7 and TRBJ2-5; 8 bases align to TRBD1. Germline CDR1 reads SSHAT; CDR2 reads FNYEAQ (reference sequence). V lost 1 base and J lost 4; bases outside the gene matches: 8. This CDR3 contains 16 residues. For the CDR3, the DNA is TGTGCCAGCAGCTTAGTTTTCCCAGGGGGCCGAGAGACCCAGTACTTC. This sequence encodes CASSLVFPGGRETQYF.

This clonotype was seen a few times. The chain carries TRBV12-5 and TRBJ2-2; 11 bases map to TRBD1. The ends lost 3 bases at V and 6 bases at J; junction bases unmatched: 3. The CDR3 runs 15 residues. Per the germline V gene, CDR1 is LGHNT and CDR2 is FRNRAP. CDR3 loop: CASGFGQGASGELFF. The CDR3 region has the DNA TGTGCTAGTGGTTTTGGACAGGGGGCATCCGGGGAGCTGTTTTTT. The full variable domain, rest sourced from reference TRBV12-5 and TRBJ2-2, is DARVTQTPRHKVTEMGQEVTMRCQPILGHNTVFWYRQTMMQGLELLAYFRNRAPLDDSGMPKDRFSAEMPDATLATLKIQPSEPRDSAVYFCASGFGQGASGELFFGEGSRLTVL.

This clonotype was counted between two and nine times. The genes are TRBV24-1 and TRBJ2-1, with unresolved D. CDR1 and CDR2 (germline): KGHDR, SFDVKD. The V end lost 6 bases, the J end lost 4 bases, and 15 bases lay between the germline ends. The CDR3 sequence is 15 residues long. CDR3 amino acids: CATSTPTDSYNEQFF. CDR3 DNA sequence: TGTGCCACCAGTACTCCTACAGACTCTTACAATGAGCAGTTCTTC.

This clonotype was observed a handful of times. This sequence joins TRBV6-1 and TRBJ2-6; perhaps TRBD2 as D (6 bases). This CDR3 has 15 amino acids. CDR1 and CDR2 (germline): MNHNS, SASEGT. V dropped 6 bases and J dropped 1 base, with 10 bases sitting between them. The CDR3 protein is CASRKGGSGANVLTF. The DNA for the CDR3 is TGTGCCAGCAGGAAGGGAGGATCTGGGGCCAACGTCCTGACTTTC.

V is TRBV7-6 and J is TRBJ1-4; 7 bases agree with TRBD1. V dropped 5 bases and J dropped 0; count of bases not matched to a gene: 9. The germline CDR1 and CDR2 sequences are SGHVS and FNYEAQ. This CDR3 is 17 amino acids long. CDR3 sequence reads: CASSSETGKSTNEKLFF. The CDR3 nucleotides read TGTGCCAGCAGCAGTGAGACAGGGAAGTCAACTAATGAAAAACTGTTTTTT.

The chain links TRBV30 to TRBJ2-1, with D possibly called TRBD1 or TRBD2 (5 bases each). V gave up 1 base and J gave up 3 bases, with 10 bases separating them. This CDR3 has 14 residues. CDR1 and CDR2 (germline): GTSNPN, SVGIG (reference sequence). CDR3 sequence: CAWSGGIVYNEQFF. The DNA for the CDR3 is TGTGCCTGGAGTGGGGGGATTGTCTACAATGAGCAGTTCTTC. The entire variable domain, with the rest obtained from reference TRBV30 and TRBJ2-1, is as follows: SQTIHQWPATLVQPVGSPLSLECTVEGTSNPNLYWYRQAAGRGLQLLFYSVGIGQISSEVPQNLSASRPQDRQFILSSKKLLLSDSGFYLCAWSGGIVYNEQFFGPGTRLTVL.

The chain has TRBV5-6 and TRBJ2-1; no definite D call. V shed 4 bases and J shed 0 bases, with 11 bases lying between them. The germline gives CDR1 SGHDT, CDR2 YYEEEE. The CDR3 sequence is 15 residues long. CDR3 DNA sequence: TGTGCCAGCAGCGCCTCATCGATCTCCTACAATGAGCAGTTCTTC. Protein: CASSASSISYNEQFF.

The chain has TRBV2 and TRBJ2-3; 9 bases line up with TRBD2. The CDR3 has 16 amino acids. Unmatched junction bases numbered 7, after V lost 4 bases and J lost 2 bases. The germline V gene has CDR1 SNHLY and CDR2 FYNNEI. The CDR3 region is CASSVSSGIATDTQYF. CDR3 bases: TGTGCCAGCAGTGTCTCTAGCGGGATCGCCACAGATACGCAGTATTTT.

This clonotype was counted a few times. The chain has TRBV20-1 and TRBJ1-2; 8 nucleotides match TRBD1. This CDR3 is built from 15 residues. V lost 4 bases and J lost 5; bases outside the gene matches: 12. Germline CDR1 is DFQATT and CDR2 is SNEGSKA (reference sequence). Here the CDR3 reads CSAKPPGQAFYGYTF. The CDR3 DNA follows: TGCAGTGCTAAGCCCCCGGGACAGGCCTTTTATGGCTACACCTTC.

This sequence joins TRBV5-1 and TRBJ2-2; TRBD2 might be the D (5 bases). Germline lookup yields CDR1 SGHRS and CDR2 YFSETQ. The V end was cut by 4 bases, the J end by 0 bases, with 22 bases between. CDR3 size: 19 residues. DNA of the CDR3: TGCGCCAGCAGCAATACGGCGGAGGTTTCGTTCGCGAACACCGGGGAGCTGTTTTTT. Translated, it gives CASSNTAEVSFANTGELFF.

This chain connects TRBV6-5 to TRBJ1-2; the match to TRBD1 covers 7 bases. Germline V gene lookup returns CDR1 MNHEY and CDR2 SVGAGI. The ends lost 5 bases at V and 7 bases at J; junction bases unmatched: 10. The CDR3 loop spans 14 amino acids. CDR3 residues: CASSQGGSGAGYTF. Here the CDR3 DNA reads TGTGCCAGCAGTCAGGGGGGGTCCGGAGCTGGCTACACCTTC.

The chain employs TRBV5-1 and TRBJ2-7, with 7 bases lining up with TRBD1. Germline loops: CDR1 SGHRS, CDR2 YFSETQ. V was clipped by 2 bases and J by 5 bases; unmatched bases: 10. The CDR3 extends over 15 amino acids. The DNA for the CDR3 is TGCGCCAGCAGCTTTACAGAGGGGACAGTCCACGAGCAGTACTTC. It is translated as CASSFTEGTVHEQYF.

Only a few counts were recorded for this clonotype. J is TRBJ1-1 and V is TRBV5-6, with a tentative D call TRBD1 (5 bases). This CDR3 is built from 14 residues. Germline V CDR1 and CDR2: SGHDT, YYEEEE. V lost 4 bases, J lost 0 bases, and 10 bases lay in between. The CDR3 here is CASSQRGLNTEAFF. DNA of the CDR3: TGTGCCAGCAGCCAGAGGGGTCTGAACACTGAAGCTTTCTTT.

This chain connects TRBV6-4 to TRBJ2-3, with 9 positions matching TRBD2. From germline, CDR1 is MRHNA and CDR2 SNTAGT. V shed 0 bases and J 4 bases; nucleotides not matched to a gene: 5. The CDR3 extends over 16 amino acids. The CDR3 DNA follows: TGTGCCAGCAGTGACTCAGCGGCTAGCGGGGCAGATACGCAGTATTTT. It is translated as CASSDSAASGADTQYF.

This clonotype was observed a few times. The chain couples TRBV7-4 to TRBJ1-4; D unresolved. The germline V and J ends were trimmed by 4 bases and 1 base, with 16 bases remaining between them. CDR1 and CDR2 from the germline V gene are SGHVT and SQSDAQ. The CDR3 extends over 17 amino acids. The CDR3 DNA reads as TGTGCCAGCAGCTCGCGAGAGGCTTCGAGAACTAATGAAAAACTGTTTTTT. Translating it yields CASSSREASRTNEKLFF.

This clonotype was counted only a few times. The V and J genes are TRBV5-6 and TRBJ2-3, with D possibly TRBD2 on 6 matching bases. Germline values: CDR1 SGHDT, CDR2 YYEEEE. The CDR3 contains 14 residues. V lost 0 bases and J 5 bases, leaving 10 bases between the germline ends. CDR3 loop: CASSLAGEGDTQYF. CDR3 coding DNA: TGTGCCAGCAGCTTGGCGGGAGAGGGAGATACGCAGTATTTT.

The chain links TRBV5-1 to TRBJ1-4; tentative D call: TRBD1 (5 bases). V was cut by 4 bases and J by 5 bases, with 9 bases left in between. This CDR3 region has 13 residues. CDR1 and CDR2 (germline): SGHRS, YFSETQ. CDR3 sequence reads: CASSRDGNEKLFF. CDR3 coding DNA: TGCGCCAGCAGCAGGGACGGGAATGAAAAACTGTTTTTT.

V is TRBV6-6 and J is TRBJ2-7; 8 positions agree with TRBD1. The CDR3 sequence is 20 residues long. CDR1 is MNHNY, CDR2 SVGAGI, per germline (reference sequence). The V gene end was trimmed by 0 bases and the J gene end by 1 base; junction bases not matched to a gene: 17. CDR3 bases: TGTGCCAGCAGTTACTCGCAGGGTCAGGGGGCCGCCCCCAGTTCCTACGAGCAGTACTTC. Protein: CASSYSQGQGAAPSSYEQYF.

This clonotype came up many times. The chain carries TRBV7-9 and TRBJ1-2, with TRBD1 matching over 8 bases. The CDR3 consists of 15 residues. CDR1 is SEHNR and CDR2 is FQNEAQ in the germline V gene (reference sequence). The trim removed 1 base at V and 6 bases at J, leaving 7 bases unmatched. The CDR3 bases are TGTGCCAGCAGCTTAGACCAAGCAGGGGGCAATGGCTACACCTTC. It encodes CASSLDQAGGNGYTF.

The genes are TRBV6-1 and TRBJ2-1, with a possible D match to TRBD2 (6 bases). The V end lost 3 bases, the J end lost 4 bases, and 16 bases lay between the germline ends. The CDR3 covers 16 residues. Germline CDR1 is MNHNS and CDR2 is SASEGT. The DNA of the CDR3 is TGTGCCAGCAGTGAGCTACGGACTACAAATTACAATGAGCAGTTCTTC. This codes for CASSELRTTNYNEQFF.

This chain connects TRBV5-1 to TRBJ2-3; 14 bases match TRBD2. The CDR3 loop spans 15 amino acids. Unmatched junction bases numbered 5, after V lost 7 bases and J lost 4 bases. In germline, CDR1 is SGHRS, CDR2 YFSETQ. CDR3 sequence reads: CASRLAGGVSDTQYF. DNA of the CDR3: TGCGCCAGCCGACTAGCGGGGGGGGTGTCAGATACGCAGTATTTT.

This chain joins TRBV15 and TRBJ1-2; maybe TRBD1 (6 bases). CDR1 is LNHNV and CDR2 is YYDKDF in the germline V gene (reference sequence). With 2 bases removed from V and 6 bases from J, the gap between germline ends came to 16 bases. CDR3 size: 15 residues. CDR3 nucleotide sequence: TGTGCCACCAGCAGACCCGGGGGCGGCCCTCATGGCTACACCTTC. Translated, it gives CATSRPGGGPHGYTF.

In this sample, this clonotype turned up a few times. The rearrangement links TRBV6-5 to TRBJ2-7; D is perhaps TRBD1 or TRBD2 (6 bases each). Germline-derived CDR1 and CDR2 are MNHEY and SVGAGI. CDR3 size: 15 residues. V was pared by 3 bases and J by 7 bases, with 19 bases between. Written as DNA, the CDR3 is TGTGCCAGCAGTTATTTTCGCAGGGGAGGTGGGGAGCAGTACTTC. It codes for CASSYFRRGGGEQYF.